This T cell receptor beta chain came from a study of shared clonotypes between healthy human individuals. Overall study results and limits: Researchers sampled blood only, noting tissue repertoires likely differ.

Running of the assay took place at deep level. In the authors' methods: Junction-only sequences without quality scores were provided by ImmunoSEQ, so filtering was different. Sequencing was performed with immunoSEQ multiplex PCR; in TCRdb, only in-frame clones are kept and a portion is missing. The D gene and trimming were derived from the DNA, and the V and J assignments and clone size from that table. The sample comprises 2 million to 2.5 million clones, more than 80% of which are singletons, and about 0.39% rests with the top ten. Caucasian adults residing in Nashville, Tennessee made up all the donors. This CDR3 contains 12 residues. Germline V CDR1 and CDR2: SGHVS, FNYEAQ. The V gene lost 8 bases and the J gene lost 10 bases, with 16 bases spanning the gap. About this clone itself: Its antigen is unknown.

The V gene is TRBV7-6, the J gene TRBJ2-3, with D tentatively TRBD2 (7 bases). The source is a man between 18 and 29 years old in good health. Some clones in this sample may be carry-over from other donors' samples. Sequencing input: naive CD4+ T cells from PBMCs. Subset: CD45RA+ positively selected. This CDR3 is CASSGGGQSQYF. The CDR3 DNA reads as TGTGCCAGCTCGGGCGGGGGCCAATCGCAGTATTTT.